One sample yielded the 25 T cell receptor beta chains listed below, sequenced in a study of shared clonotypes between healthy human individuals. This table comes from immunoSEQ multiplex PCR, and its TCRdb copy is limited to in-frame clones, with some not included. The data hold over a million clones, with approximately 96% observed a single time. Sequencing input: naive CD4+ T cells sorted from blood. Subset described: CD45RA+ positively selected. These receptors originate from a man aged 30 to 39 in good health.

The V and J genes are TRBV15 and TRBJ2-5; 8 nucleotides align to TRBD1. The CDR3 is made up of 15 amino acids. Trimming at V came to 0 bases and at J to 3 bases, leaving 3 bases not matched to a gene. Germline CDR1 LNHNV, CDR2 YYDKDF (reference sequence). Written as DNA, the CDR3 is TGTGCCACCAGCAGAGATGCGACAGGGGAAGAGACCCAGTACTTC. Translating it yields CATSRDATGEETQYF.

This clone was counted only a few times. This sequence joins TRBV29-1 and TRBJ2-7; D possibly corresponds to TRBD1 (5 bases). The CDR3 is made up of 13 amino acids. Trimming left V 5 bases short and J 0 bases short, with 11 bases between. Germline V lookup: CDR1 SQVTM, CDR2 ANQGSEA. The CDR3 DNA reads as TGCAGCGTTCCAGGGTTGTACTCCTACGAGCAGTACTTC. The encoded protein is CSVPGLYSYEQYF.

The chain links TRBV5-4 to TRBJ2-2; tentatively, D is TRBD1 (6 bases). Germline V gives CDR1 SGHNT, CDR2 YYREEE (reference sequence). This CDR3 contains 15 residues. V lost 3 bases and J lost 4, with 13 bases in between. The CDR3 protein is CASSSGQAITGELFF. In DNA form, the CDR3 reads TGTGCCAGCAGCTCGGGACAAGCAATCACCGGGGAGCTGTTTTTT.

The V call is TRBV7-6, the J call TRBJ2-5; D is uncertain. The V gene's germline CDR1 is SGHVS and CDR2 FNYEAQ. CDR3 length equals 13 residues. Trimming removed 0 bases from V and 5 bases from J, with 7 bases in between. CDR3 coding DNA: TGTGCCAGCAGCTTAGCCTTATGGGAGACCCAGTACTTC. It yields the protein CASSLALWETQYF.

The V and J genes are TRBV7-8 and TRBJ1-3; 7 positions match TRBD1. V shed 1 base, J shed 5 bases, and the junction held 8 bases outside the gene matches. The CDR3 spans 16 residues. Per germline, CDR1 SGHVS and CDR2 FQNEAQ. The CDR3 reads CASSLDREQGRNTIYF. The CDR3, as DNA: TGTGCCAGCAGCTTAGATAGGGAACAGGGGAGAAACACCATATATTTT.

This clone has just one count. V and J are TRBV7-9 and TRBJ1-2, with TRBD1 matching over 8 bases. J gave up 7 bases and V 4 bases, and 5 bases lay outside the gene matches. Germline CDR1 SEHNR, CDR2 FQNEAQ (reference sequence). The CDR3 consists of 13 residues. CDR3 loop: CASSSDREAGYTF. In nucleotides, the CDR3 is TGTGCCAGCAGCTCGGACAGGGAGGCTGGCTACACCTTC.

A remark on this clone: Germline and junction disagree at one end, which may indicate a read error. CDR3 sequence: CASSVRGTGELFF. The CDR3 nucleotides read TGTGCTAGCAGCGTCAGGGGGACCGGGGAGCTGTTTTTT. This rearrangement joins TRBV7-7 to TRBJ2-2; 7 nucleotides align to TRBD1. The CDR3 contains 13 residues. Germline loops: CDR1 SSHAT, CDR2 FNYEAQ (reference sequence).

The chain joins TRBV30 to TRBJ1-5, with D unresolved. The CDR3 runs to 13 residues. CDR1 is GTSNPN, CDR2 SVGIG, per germline (reference sequence). Trimming shortened V by 1 base and J by 0 bases, and 4 bases separated the two germline ends. CDR3 sequence reads: CAWSDGSNQPQHF. The CDR3 bases are TGTGCCTGGAGTGACGGTAGCAATCAGCCCCAGCATTTT. Based on the CDR3 plus reference TRBV30 and TRBJ1-5, the full variable domain is SQTIHQWPATLVQPVGSPLSLECTVEGTSNPNLYWYRQAAGRGLQLLFYSVGIGQISSEVPQNLSASRPQDRQFILSSKKLLLSDSGFYLCAWSDGSNQPQHFGDGTRLSIL.

The J gene is TRBJ1-1, the V gene TRBV9; 8 nucleotides align to TRBD1. This CDR3 comprises 15 residues. Looked up from germline, CDR1 is SGDLS and CDR2 is YYNGEE. With 4 bases clipped from V and 1 base from J, the junction kept 6 bases outside the gene matches. CDR3 coding DNA: TGTGCCAGCAGCATCGGGACAGGAGGGAACACTGAAGCTTTCTTT. It codes for CASSIGTGGNTEAFF.

This chain connects TRBV9 to TRBJ2-1; 8 nucleotides match TRBD2. The V and J ends lost 1 base and 7 bases, in that order; junction bases with no gene match: 10. This CDR3 contains 16 residues. Germline-derived CDR1 and CDR2 are SGDLS and YYNGEE. The CDR3 here is CASSVLPLAGVNEQFF. In DNA form, the CDR3 reads TGTGCCAGCAGCGTATTACCGCTAGCGGGTGTAAATGAGCAGTTCTTC.

The rearrangement uses TRBV18 and TRBJ2-7; D gene ambiguous. V was cut by 3 bases and J by 1 base, with 10 bases left in between. CDR1 and CDR2 (germline): KGHSH, LQKENI. This CDR3 comprises 14 residues. The CDR3 nucleotides read TGTGCCAGCTCACCTCTGGCGACTTCCTACGAGCAGTACTTC. It codes for CASSPLATSYEQYF.

This sequence joins TRBV19 and TRBJ2-1; possibly TRBD1 or TRBD2 for D (7 bases each). Trimming stripped 6 bases from V and 12 bases from J, with 18 bases between. The CDR3 length is 13 residues. Germline V gene lookup returns CDR1 LNHDA and CDR2 SQIVND (reference sequence). The chain's CDR3 is CASSEAARGGQFF. The DNA for the CDR3 is TGTGCCAGTAGCGAAGCGGCCAGGGGGGGGCAGTTCTTC. Together with reference TRBV19 and TRBJ2-1, the CDR3 gives the full variable domain: DGGITQSPKYLFRKEGQNVTLSCEQNLNHDAMYWYRQDPGQGLRLIYYSQIVNDFQKGDIAEGYSVSREKKESFPLTVTSAQKNPTAFYLCASSEAARGGQFFGPGTRLTVL.

This chain joins TRBV9 and TRBJ1-2; D call uncertain. CDR1 is SGDLS, CDR2 YYNGEE, per germline. The V gene lost 0 bases and the J gene lost 8 bases, with 14 bases spanning the gap. The CDR3 consists of 14 residues. The CDR3 DNA reads as TGTGCCAGCAGCGTAGATCAGAGTTATGGAGGCTACACCTTC. It codes for CASSVDQSYGGYTF. Using reference TRBV9 and TRBJ1-2 for the parts outside the CDR3, the full variable domain is DSGVTQTPKHLITATGQRVTLRCSPRSGDLSVYWYQQSLDQGLQFLIQYYNGEERAKGNILERFSAQQFPDLHSELNLSSLELGDSALYFCASSVDQSYGGYTFGSGTRLTVV.

The J gene is TRBJ2-2, the V gene TRBV7-3; D call uncertain. The CDR3 covers 13 residues. Trimming took off 7 bases at V and 5 bases at J, with 11 bases between the two ends. Germline values: CDR1 SGHTA, CDR2 FQGTGA. CDR3 bases: TGTGCCAGCAAACCCCCCGGGACCGGGGAGCTGTTTTTT. It specifies CASKPPGTGELFF.

The V call is TRBV27, the J call TRBJ2-7, with D possibly TRBD1 on 5 matching bases. Between the trimmed V and J ends, which lost 4 bases and 10 bases, there was a span of 23 bases. Germline V gives CDR1 MNHEY, CDR2 SMNVEV (reference sequence). This CDR3 has 15 amino acids. CDR3 in amino acids: CASSSEGVQPTKQYF. As DNA, the CDR3 is TGTGCCAGCAGTTCGGAAGGGGTCCAACCTACGAAACAGTACTTC.

The chain is built from TRBV9 and TRBJ2-7; TRBD1 agrees at 7 bases. The germline V gene has CDR1 SGDLS and CDR2 YYNGEE. V was clipped by 4 bases and J by 5 bases; unmatched bases: 15. This CDR3 is 16 amino acids long. CDR3 residues: CASSKEGDRAGHEQYF. DNA of the CDR3: TGTGCCAGCAGCAAAGAGGGTGACAGGGCCGGCCACGAGCAGTACTTC.

Written as DNA, the CDR3 is TGTGCCAGCAGGCCCCCAGGGGGGGAGGGACAGCCCCAGCATTTT. Translating it yields CASRPPGGEGQPQHF. This chain connects TRBV28 to TRBJ1-5; 7 bases map to TRBD1. The V gene's germline CDR1 is MDHEN and CDR2 SYDVKM. V shed 6 bases, J shed 7 bases, and the junction held 12 bases outside the gene matches. The CDR3 is 15 residues long.

The chain has TRBV7-3 and TRBJ2-3, with TRBD2 matching 7 bases. V lost 0 bases and J lost 2; bases outside the gene matches: 5. In germline, CDR1 is SGHTA, CDR2 FQGTGA. The CDR3 sequence is 16 residues long. This chain's CDR3 is CASSLTPGGFTDTQYF. Here the CDR3 DNA reads TGTGCCAGCAGCTTAACGCCGGGGGGTTTCACAGATACGCAGTATTTT.

This chain connects TRBV5-1 to TRBJ1-2; TRBD1 matches at 9 bases. Germline trimming cut 0 bases from V and 8 bases from J; bases unmatched to any gene: 5. From germline, CDR1 is SGHRS and CDR2 YFSETQ. The CDR3 has 14 residues. The CDR3 DNA reads TGCGCCAGCAGCTTGGTAAGGACAGGGGACGGCTACACCTTC. Translated, it gives CASSLVRTGDGYTF.

The CDR3 loop is CASSDVWQGSSYEQYF. The CDR3 coding sequence is TGTGCCAGCAGTGATGTGTGGCAGGGGAGCTCCTACGAGCAGTACTTC. The chain carries TRBV6-1 and TRBJ2-7; weak D call: TRBD1 (6 bases). Trimming took off 3 bases at V and 0 bases at J, with 15 bases between the two ends. This CDR3 region has 16 residues. CDR1 and CDR2 from the germline V gene are MNHNS and SASEGT.

This chain uses TRBV6-5 with TRBJ1-4, with D uncertain. The CDR3 loop spans 13 amino acids. Germline CDR1 and CDR2: MNHEY and SVGAGI. The V gene lost 2 bases and the J gene lost 6 bases, with 7 bases spanning the gap. CDR3 nucleotide sequence: TGTGCCAGCAGTTACGACGGCTATGAAAAACTGTTTTTT. Protein product: CASSYDGYEKLFF.

The chain employs TRBV11-3 and TRBJ2-2; the D is unclear. This CDR3 spans 13 amino acids. The V gene's germline CDR1 is SGHNT and CDR2 YENEEA. Between the trimmed V and J ends, which lost 3 bases and 6 bases, there was a span of 8 bases. CDR3 protein: CASSFLGAGELFF. The CDR3 region has the DNA TGTGCCAGCAGCTTCCTTGGGGCCGGGGAGCTGTTTTTT.

The chain links TRBV9 to TRBJ1-4; D perhaps matches TRBD1 (6 bases). This CDR3 comprises 15 residues. Per germline, CDR1 SGDLS and CDR2 YYNGEE. Trimming stripped 3 bases from V and 7 bases from J, with 16 bases between. Here the CDR3 DNA reads TGTGCCAGCAGCGGAATGACAGGTTCAGGTGAAAAACTGTTTTTT. Translated: CASSGMTGSGEKLFF.

The rearrangement joins TRBV27 to TRBJ2-7; possibly TRBD1 for D (5 bases). This CDR3 is built from 16 residues. Germline CDR1 MNHEY, CDR2 SMNVEV (reference sequence). Trimming stripped 2 bases from V and 1 base from J, with 15 bases between. This chain's CDR3 is CASSLTAGKRSYEQYF. The CDR3 DNA sequence: TGTGCCAGCAGTTTAACCGCAGGGAAGAGGTCCTACGAGCAGTACTTC.

The V and J genes are TRBV10-1 and TRBJ2-2, with TRBD2 as a possible D gene (6 bases). The germline gives CDR1 WNHNN, CDR2 SYGVQD (reference sequence). V dropped 6 bases and J dropped 6 bases, with 8 bases sitting between them. The CDR3 has 12 residues. The CDR3 coding sequence is TGCGCCAGCAGAGGAGGGGCCGGGGAGCTGTTTTTT. It encodes CASRGGAGELFF.